This record covers a single T cell receptor (beta chain). No antigen is known for it. This sample was taken from a study of T cell responses to AZD1222 COVID-19 vaccine. Study outcomes and limitations: In the spike-specific TCR repertoire, nearly half reportedly target unmutated variant regions. Once two AZD1222 doses were given, Spike-specific TCR breadth and depth went up. Regions 160-218 and 743-854 dominated among vaccine-associated CD4 TCRs spanning spike. Donors were largely white British and mainly female; clonal diversity was possibly underestimated.

Profiled with immunoSEQ multiplex PCR; TCRdb holds only in-frame clones, not every one. The data show around 110,000 clones, approximately 85% seen once. Losses at the gene ends were 4 bases for V and 7 bases for J; bases not matched to a gene: 7. Germline CDR1 reads SGHRS; CDR2 reads YFSETQ. The CDR3 covers 14 residues. This material consisted of peripheral blood, taken on day 0 of MenACWY control vaccination. The genes are TRBV5-1 and TRBJ1-2; 10 bases map to TRBD1. This TCR derives from an adult in good health. CDR3 sequence reads: CASSLGQGEAGYTF. In DNA, the CDR3 is TGCGCCAGCAGCCTCGGACAGGGGGAAGCTGGCTACACCTTC.